The source of this T cell receptor (beta chain) is a study of shared clonotypes between healthy human individuals. Sequencing was performed with immunoSEQ multiplex PCR; in TCRdb, only in-frame clones are kept and a portion is missing. The sample lists about 2,500,000 clones, around nine tenths occurring once. Study-level findings and limits: Shared clonotypes across all four donors exceeded non-shared ones in generation probability.

The germline V and J ends were trimmed by 1 base and 4 bases, with 7 bases remaining between them. Per germline, CDR1 PRHDT and CDR2 FYEKMQ (reference sequence). The CDR3 is 13 residues long. This clone was observed a handful of times. The antigen remains unidentified. The J gene is TRBJ1-1, the V gene TRBV13; D not resolved. The sample consisted of naive CD4+ T cells sorted from blood. Subset meaning: CD45RA+ positively selected. This TCR derives from a man between 18 and 35 years old in good health. CDR3 in DNA: TGTGCCAGCAGCTTAGAAGAGGGCACTGAAGCTTTCTTT. Protein: CASSLEEGTEAFF.